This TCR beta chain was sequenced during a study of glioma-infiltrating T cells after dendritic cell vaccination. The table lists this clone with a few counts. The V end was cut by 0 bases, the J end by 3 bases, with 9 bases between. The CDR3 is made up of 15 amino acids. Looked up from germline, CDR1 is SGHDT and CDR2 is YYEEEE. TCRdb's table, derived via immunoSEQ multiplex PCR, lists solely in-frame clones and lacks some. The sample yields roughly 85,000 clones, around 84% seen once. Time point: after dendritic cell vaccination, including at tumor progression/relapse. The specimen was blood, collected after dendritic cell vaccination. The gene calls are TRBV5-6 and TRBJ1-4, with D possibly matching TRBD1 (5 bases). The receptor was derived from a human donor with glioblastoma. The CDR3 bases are TGTGCCAGCAGCTTGGCAGGGATAGCTAATGAAAAACTGTTTTTT. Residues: CASSLAGIANEKLFF. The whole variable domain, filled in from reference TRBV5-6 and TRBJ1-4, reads DAGVTQSPTHLIKTRGQQVTLRCSPKSGHDTVSWYQQALGQGPQFIFQYYEEEERQRGNFPDRFSGHQFPNYSSELNVNALLLGDSALYLCASSLAGIANEKLFFGSGTQLSVL.